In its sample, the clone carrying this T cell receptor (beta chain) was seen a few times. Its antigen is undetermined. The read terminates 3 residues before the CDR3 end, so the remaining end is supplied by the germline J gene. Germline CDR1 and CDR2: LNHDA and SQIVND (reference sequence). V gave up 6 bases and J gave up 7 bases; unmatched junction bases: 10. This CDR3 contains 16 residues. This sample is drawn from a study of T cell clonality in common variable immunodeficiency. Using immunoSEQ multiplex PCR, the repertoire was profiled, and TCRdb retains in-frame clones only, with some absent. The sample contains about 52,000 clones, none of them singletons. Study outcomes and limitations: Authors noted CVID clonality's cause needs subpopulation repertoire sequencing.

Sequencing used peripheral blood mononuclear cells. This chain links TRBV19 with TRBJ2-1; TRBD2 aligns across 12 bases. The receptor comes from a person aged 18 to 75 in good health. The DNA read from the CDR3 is TGTGCCAGTAGGGACTCTAGCGGGGGGGCCAGAAATGAG. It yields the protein CASRDSSGGARNE. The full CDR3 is CASRDSSGGARNEQFF. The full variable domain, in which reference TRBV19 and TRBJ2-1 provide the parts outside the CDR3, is DGGITQSPKYLFRKEGQNVTLSCEQNLNHDAMYWYRQDPGQGLRLIYYSQIVNDFQKGDIAEGYSVSREKKESFPLTVTSAQKNPTAFYLCASRDSSGGARNEQFFGPGTRLTVL.